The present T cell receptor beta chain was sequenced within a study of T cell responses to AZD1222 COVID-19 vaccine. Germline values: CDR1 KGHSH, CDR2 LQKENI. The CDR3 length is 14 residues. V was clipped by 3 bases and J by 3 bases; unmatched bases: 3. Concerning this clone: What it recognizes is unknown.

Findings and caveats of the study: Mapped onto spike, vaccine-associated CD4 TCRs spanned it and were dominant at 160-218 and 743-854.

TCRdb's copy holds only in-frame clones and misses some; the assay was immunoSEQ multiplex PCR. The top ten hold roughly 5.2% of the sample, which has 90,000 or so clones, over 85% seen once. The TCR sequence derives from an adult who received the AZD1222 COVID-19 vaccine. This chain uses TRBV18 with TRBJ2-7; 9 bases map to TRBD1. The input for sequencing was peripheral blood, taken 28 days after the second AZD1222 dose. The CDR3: CASSPMTGGYEQYF. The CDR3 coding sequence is TGTGCCAGCTCACCGATGACAGGGGGCTACGAGCAGTACTTC.